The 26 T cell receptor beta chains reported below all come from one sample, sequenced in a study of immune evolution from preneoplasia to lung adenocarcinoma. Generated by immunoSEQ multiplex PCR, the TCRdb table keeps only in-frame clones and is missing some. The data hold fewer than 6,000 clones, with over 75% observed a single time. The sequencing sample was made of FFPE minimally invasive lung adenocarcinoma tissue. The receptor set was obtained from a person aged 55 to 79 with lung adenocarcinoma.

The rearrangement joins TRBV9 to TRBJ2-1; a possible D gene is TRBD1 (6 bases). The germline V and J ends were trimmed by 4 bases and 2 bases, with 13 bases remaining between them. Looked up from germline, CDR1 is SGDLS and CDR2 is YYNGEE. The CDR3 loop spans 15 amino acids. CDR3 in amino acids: CASSPSTGTYNEQFF. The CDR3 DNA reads TGTGCCAGCAGCCCCTCCACAGGGACCTACAATGAGCAGTTCTTC.

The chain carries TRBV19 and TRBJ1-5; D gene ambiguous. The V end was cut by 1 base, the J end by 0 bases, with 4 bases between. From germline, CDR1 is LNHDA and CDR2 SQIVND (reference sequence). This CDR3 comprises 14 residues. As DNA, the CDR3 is TGTGCCAGTAGTATAGTGTATAGCAATCAGCCCCAGCATTTT. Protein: CASSIVYSNQPQHF.

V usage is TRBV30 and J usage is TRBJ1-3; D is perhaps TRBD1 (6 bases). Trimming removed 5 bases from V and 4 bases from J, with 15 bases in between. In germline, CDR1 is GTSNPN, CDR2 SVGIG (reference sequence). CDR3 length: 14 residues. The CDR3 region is CAWAADRPGNTIYF. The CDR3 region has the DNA TGTGCCTGGGCTGCGGACAGACCGGGAAACACCATATATTTT. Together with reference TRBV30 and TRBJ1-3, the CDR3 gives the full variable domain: SQTIHQWPATLVQPVGSPLSLECTVEGTSNPNLYWYRQAAGRGLQLLFYSVGIGQISSEVPQNLSASRPQDRQFILSSKKLLLSDSGFYLCAWAADRPGNTIYFGEGSWLTVV.

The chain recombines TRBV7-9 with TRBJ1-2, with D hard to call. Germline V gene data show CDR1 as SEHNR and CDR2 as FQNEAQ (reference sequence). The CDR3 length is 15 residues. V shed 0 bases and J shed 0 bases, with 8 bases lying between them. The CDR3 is CASSLAVGTNYGYTF. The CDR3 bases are TGTGCCAGCAGCTTAGCCGTTGGGACTAACTATGGCTACACCTTC.

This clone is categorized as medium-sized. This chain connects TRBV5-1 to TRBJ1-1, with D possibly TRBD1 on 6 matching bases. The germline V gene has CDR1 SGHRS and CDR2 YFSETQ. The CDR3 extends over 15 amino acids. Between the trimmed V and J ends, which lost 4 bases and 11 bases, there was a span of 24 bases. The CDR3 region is CASSRDRGAAIDAFF. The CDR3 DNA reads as TGCGCCAGCAGCCGTGATCGGGGGGCAGCTATTGATGCTTTCTTT.

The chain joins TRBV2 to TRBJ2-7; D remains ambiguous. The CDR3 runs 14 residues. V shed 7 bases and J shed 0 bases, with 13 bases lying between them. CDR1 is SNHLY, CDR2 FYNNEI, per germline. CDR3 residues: CASTRETGSYEQYF. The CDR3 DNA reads TGTGCCAGCACCCGAGAGACTGGCTCCTACGAGCAGTACTTC. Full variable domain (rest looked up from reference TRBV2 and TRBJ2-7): EPEVTQTPSHQVTQMGQEVILRCVPISNHLYFYWYRQILGQKVEFLVSFYNNEISEKSEIFDDQFSVERPDGSNFTLKIRSTKLEDSAMYFCASTRETGSYEQYFGPGTRLTVT.

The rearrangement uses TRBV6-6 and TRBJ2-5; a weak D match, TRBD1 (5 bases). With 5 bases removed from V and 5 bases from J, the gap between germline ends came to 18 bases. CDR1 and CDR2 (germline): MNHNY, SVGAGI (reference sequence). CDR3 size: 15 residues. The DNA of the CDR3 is TGTGCCAGCAGTGGAGACAGAGCCTGGGTCGAGACCCAGTACTTC. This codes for CASSGDRAWVETQYF.

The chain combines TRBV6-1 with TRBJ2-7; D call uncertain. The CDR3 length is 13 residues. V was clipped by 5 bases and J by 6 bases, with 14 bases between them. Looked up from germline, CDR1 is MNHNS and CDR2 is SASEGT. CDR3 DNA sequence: TGTGCCAGCAGTAGGCAAGGTTTACGCGAGCAGTACTTC. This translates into CASSRQGLREQYF.

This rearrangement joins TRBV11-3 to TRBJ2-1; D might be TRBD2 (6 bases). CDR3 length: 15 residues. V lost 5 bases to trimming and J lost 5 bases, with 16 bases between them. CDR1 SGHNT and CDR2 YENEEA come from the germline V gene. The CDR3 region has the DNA TGTGCCAGCAGCCCAGGCGCTAGCGCCCACAATGAGCAGTTCTTC. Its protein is CASSPGASAHNEQFF.

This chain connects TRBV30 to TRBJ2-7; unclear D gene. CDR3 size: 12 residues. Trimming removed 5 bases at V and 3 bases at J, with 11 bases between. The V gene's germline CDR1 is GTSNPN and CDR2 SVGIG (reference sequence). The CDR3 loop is CAWSFSDYEQYF. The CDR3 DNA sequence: TGTGCCTGGTCGTTTTCCGACTACGAGCAGTACTTC. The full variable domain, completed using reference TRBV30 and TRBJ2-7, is SQTIHQWPATLVQPVGSPLSLECTVEGTSNPNLYWYRQAAGRGLQLLFYSVGIGQISSEVPQNLSASRPQDRQFILSSKKLLLSDSGFYLCAWSFSDYEQYFGPGTRLTVT.

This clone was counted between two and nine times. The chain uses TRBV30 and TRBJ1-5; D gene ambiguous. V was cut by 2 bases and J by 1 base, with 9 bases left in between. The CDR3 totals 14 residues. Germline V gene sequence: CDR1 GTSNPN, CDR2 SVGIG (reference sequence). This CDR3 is CAWSRQNSNQPQHF. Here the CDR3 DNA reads TGTGCCTGGAGTAGGCAGAACAGCAATCAGCCCCAGCATTTT.

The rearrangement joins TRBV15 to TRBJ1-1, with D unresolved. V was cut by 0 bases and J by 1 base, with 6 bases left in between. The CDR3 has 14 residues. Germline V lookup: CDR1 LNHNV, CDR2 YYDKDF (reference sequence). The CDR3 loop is CATSRETANTEAFF. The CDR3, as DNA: TGTGCCACCAGCAGAGAAACGGCGAACACTGAAGCTTTCTTT.

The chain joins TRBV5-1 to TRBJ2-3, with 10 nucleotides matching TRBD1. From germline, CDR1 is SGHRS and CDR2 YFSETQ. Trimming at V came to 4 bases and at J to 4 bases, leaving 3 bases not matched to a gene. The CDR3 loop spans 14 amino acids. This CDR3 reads CASSGTGEADTQYF. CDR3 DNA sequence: TGCGCCAGCAGCGGGACAGGGGAGGCAGATACGCAGTATTTT.

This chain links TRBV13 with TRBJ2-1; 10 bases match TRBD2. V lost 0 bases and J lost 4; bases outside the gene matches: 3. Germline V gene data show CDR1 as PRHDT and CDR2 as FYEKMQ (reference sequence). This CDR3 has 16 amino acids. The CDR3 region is CASSLGGSGRYNEQFF. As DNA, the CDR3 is TGTGCCAGCAGCTTAGGCGGTAGCGGGAGGTACAATGAGCAGTTCTTC.

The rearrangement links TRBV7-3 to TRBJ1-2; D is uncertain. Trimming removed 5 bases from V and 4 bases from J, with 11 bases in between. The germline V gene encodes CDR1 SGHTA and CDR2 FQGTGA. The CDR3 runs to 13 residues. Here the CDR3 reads CASSDVYGYGYTF. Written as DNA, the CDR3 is TGTGCCAGCAGCGATGTCTATGGCTATGGCTACACCTTC.

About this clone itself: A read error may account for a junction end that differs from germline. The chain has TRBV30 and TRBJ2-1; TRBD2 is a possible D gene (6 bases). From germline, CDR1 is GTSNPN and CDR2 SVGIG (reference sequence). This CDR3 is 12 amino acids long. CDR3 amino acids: CAWTHTGTPLVF. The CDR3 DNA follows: TGTGCCTGGACTCATACCGGGACTCCTTTGGTCTTC.

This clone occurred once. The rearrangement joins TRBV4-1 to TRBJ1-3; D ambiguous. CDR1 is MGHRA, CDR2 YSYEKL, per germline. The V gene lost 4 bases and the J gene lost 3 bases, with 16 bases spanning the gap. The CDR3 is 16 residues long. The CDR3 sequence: CASSLREPSVGNTIYF. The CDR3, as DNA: TGCGCCAGCAGCCTAAGGGAACCTTCCGTTGGAAACACCATATATTTT.

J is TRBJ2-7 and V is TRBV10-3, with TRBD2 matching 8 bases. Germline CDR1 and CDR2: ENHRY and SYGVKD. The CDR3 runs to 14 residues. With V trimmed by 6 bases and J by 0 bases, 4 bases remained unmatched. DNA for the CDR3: TGTGCCATCAGGGGGACTAGTACCTCCTACGAGCAGTACTTC. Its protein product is CAIRGTSTSYEQYF.

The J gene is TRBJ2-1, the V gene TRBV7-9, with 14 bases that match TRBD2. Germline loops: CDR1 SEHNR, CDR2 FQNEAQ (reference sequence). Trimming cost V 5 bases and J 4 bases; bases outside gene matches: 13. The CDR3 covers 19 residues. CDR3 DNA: TGTGCCAGCAGCCTAGGACTAGCGGGAGGCCGCACCAATTACAATGAGCAGTTCTTC. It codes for CASSLGLAGGRTNYNEQFF.

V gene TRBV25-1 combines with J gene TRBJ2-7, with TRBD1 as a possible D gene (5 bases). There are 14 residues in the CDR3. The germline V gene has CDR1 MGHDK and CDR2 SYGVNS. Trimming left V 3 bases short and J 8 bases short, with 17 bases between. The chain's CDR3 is CASSDNRPPLKQYF. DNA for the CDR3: TGTGCCAGCAGTGATAACAGGCCGCCTTTGAAGCAGTACTTC.

CDR3 residues: CASSSAEISSYNEQFF. DNA of the CDR3: TGCGCCAGCAGCTCAGCCGAGATAAGCTCCTACAATGAGCAGTTCTTC. This chain joins TRBV5-1 and TRBJ2-1; D gene ambiguous. The CDR3 is made up of 16 amino acids. V was clipped by 3 bases and J by 0 bases, with 13 bases between them. Germline assignment: CDR1 SGHRS and CDR2 YFSETQ.

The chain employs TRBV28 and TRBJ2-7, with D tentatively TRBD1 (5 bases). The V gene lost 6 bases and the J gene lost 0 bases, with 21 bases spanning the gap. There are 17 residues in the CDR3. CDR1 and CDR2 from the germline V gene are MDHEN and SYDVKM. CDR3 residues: CASSQKIRAQLSYEQYF. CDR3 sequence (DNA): TGTGCCAGCAGCCAAAAGATCAGGGCCCAGCTCTCCTACGAGCAGTACTTC. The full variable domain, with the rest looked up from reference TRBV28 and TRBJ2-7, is DVKVTQSSRYLVKRTGEKVFLECVQDMDHENMFWYRQDPGLGLRLIYFSYDVKMKEKGDIPEGYSVSREKKERFSLILESASTNQTSMYLCASSQKIRAQLSYEQYFGPGTRLTVT.

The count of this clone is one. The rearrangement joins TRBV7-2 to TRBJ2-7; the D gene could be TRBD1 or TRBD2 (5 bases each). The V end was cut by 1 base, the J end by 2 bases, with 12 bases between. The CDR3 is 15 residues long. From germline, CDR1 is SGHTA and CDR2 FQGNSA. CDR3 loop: CASSLVRDVAYEQYF. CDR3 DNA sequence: TGTGCCAGCAGCTTAGTCAGGGACGTTGCCTACGAGCAGTACTTC.

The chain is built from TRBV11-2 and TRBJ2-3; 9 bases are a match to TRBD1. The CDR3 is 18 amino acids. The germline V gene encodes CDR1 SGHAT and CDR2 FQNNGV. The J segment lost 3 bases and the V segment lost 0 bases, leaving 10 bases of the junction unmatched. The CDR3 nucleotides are TGTGCCAGCAGCTTAGATCCCATGGACAGGGGAGGAACAGATACGCAGTATTTT. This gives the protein CASSLDPMDRGGTDTQYF.

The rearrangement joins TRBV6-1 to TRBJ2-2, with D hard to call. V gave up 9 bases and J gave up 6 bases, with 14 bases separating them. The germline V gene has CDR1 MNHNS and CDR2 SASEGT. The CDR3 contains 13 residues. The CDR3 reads CARGERSPGELFF. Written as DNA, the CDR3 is TGTGCCAGAGGAGAACGAAGCCCCGGGGAGCTGTTTTTT.

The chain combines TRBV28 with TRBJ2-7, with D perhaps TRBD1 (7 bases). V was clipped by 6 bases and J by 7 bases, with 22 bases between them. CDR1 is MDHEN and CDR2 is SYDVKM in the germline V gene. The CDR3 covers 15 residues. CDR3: CASRTQGGTGREQYF. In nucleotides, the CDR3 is TGTGCCAGCAGGACCCAGGGGGGAACTGGTCGTGAGCAGTACTTC.